One sample yielded the 16 T cell receptor beta chains listed below, sequenced in a study of blood T cells in healthy people across ages. Through a sample-barcoded 5' primer and a J-beta primer mix, a second PCR was run for roughly 7 to 12 cycles. TCRdb analysed the 5' RACE reads with MiXCR anew, one entry per CDR3 protein. Here the sample spans roughly 930,000 distinct CDR3 sequences, 48% being singletons. Specimen: blood. Receptors were obtained from a man aged 25-40 years in good health.

The table lists this clonotype with many counts. J is TRBJ2-1 and V is TRBV9; D may be TRBD1 (5 bases). Per the germline V gene, CDR1 is SGDLS and CDR2 is YYNGEE. This CDR3 comprises 14 residues. Trimming cost V 0 bases and J 6 bases, with 10 bases left between them. The CDR3 is CASSVEVGLNEQFF. CDR3 coding DNA: TGTGCCAGCAGCGTAGAGGTGGGGCTCAATGAGCAGTTCTTC.

J is TRBJ2-3 and V is TRBV10-3; 7 positions match TRBD2. CDR3 length: 15 amino acids. Germline CDR1 and CDR2: ENHRY and SYGVKD. Trimming cost V 6 bases and J 2 bases; bases outside gene matches: 8. The CDR3 sequence: CAIRVGLAATDTQYF. Here the CDR3 DNA reads TGTGCCATCAGGGTAGGGCTAGCGGCCACAGATACGCAGTATTTT.

This clonotype has just a few counts. This sequence joins TRBV2 and TRBJ2-7; D is uncertain. The CDR3 length is 12 residues. V lost 4 bases and J 7 bases, leaving 11 bases between the germline ends. Germline V gene sequence: CDR1 SNHLY, CDR2 FYNNEI. The CDR3 sequence: CASSGDPPEQYF. In nucleotides, the CDR3 is TGTGCCAGCAGTGGCGACCCTCCAGAGCAGTACTTC.

The V gene is TRBV7-2, the J gene TRBJ2-3; D possibly corresponds to TRBD1 (5 bases). This CDR3 region has 14 residues. V was trimmed by 0 bases and J by 6 bases, leaving 10 bases between them. Germline V gene sequence: CDR1 SGHTA, CDR2 FQGNSA. For the CDR3, the DNA is TGTGCCAGCAGCTTAGCGATTAGGGGCGATACGCAGTATTTT. It specifies CASSLAIRGDTQYF. The whole variable domain, remainder taken from reference TRBV7-2 and TRBJ2-3, is GAGVSQSPSNKVTEKGKDVELRCDPISGHTALYWYRQSLGQGLEFLIYFQGNSAPDKSGLPSDRFSAERTGGSVSTLTIQRTQQEDSAVYLCASSLAIRGDTQYFGPGTRLTVL.

The chain has TRBV10-3 and TRBJ2-1, with a possible D match to TRBD2 (6 bases). This CDR3 contains 16 residues. From germline, CDR1 is ENHRY and CDR2 SYGVKD. Deletions cut 0 bases from V and 5 bases from J, with 14 bases between. In DNA form, the CDR3 reads TGTGCCATCAGTGAGTCTGTGGCGGGGAACAACAATGAGCAGTTCTTC. This codes for CAISESVAGNNNEQFF.

Comments on this clonotype: An end of the junction differs from the germline gene, which may be a read error. V usage is TRBV18 and J usage is TRBJ2-7; 7 positions agree with TRBD1. The DNA end is a closer match to TRBJ2-5, so the J assignment may be wrong. The CDR3 extends over 14 amino acids. The germline V gene has CDR1 KGHSH and CDR2 LQKENI. CDR3: CAGSPGRGRETQYF. As DNA, the CDR3 is TGTGCCGGCTCACCTGGCAGGGGGAGAGAGACCCAGTACTTC.

The rearrangement links TRBV29-1 to TRBJ1-2; possible D gene TRBD1, 6 bases. The V end was cut by 4 bases, the J end by 6 bases, with 9 bases between. The germline V gene encodes CDR1 SQVTM and CDR2 ANQGSEA. The CDR3 length is 11 residues. Here the CDR3 reads CSVGQAHGYTF. CDR3 sequence (DNA): TGCAGCGTTGGACAGGCCCATGGCTACACCTTC.

This rearrangement joins TRBV6-1 to TRBJ2-2; D is uncertain. The CDR3 is 12 residues long. Trimming shortened V by 11 bases and J by 1 base, and 8 bases separated the two germline ends. CDR1 is MNHNS and CDR2 is SASEGT in the germline V gene. The CDR3 protein is CALAGNTGELFF. In nucleotides, the CDR3 is TGTGCCCTGGCAGGGAACACCGGGGAGCTGTTTTTT.

The chain recombines TRBV20-1 with TRBJ2-7; D call uncertain. This CDR3 has 11 residues. V gave up 3 bases and J gave up 3 bases, with 6 bases separating them. Germline assignment: CDR1 DFQATT and CDR2 SNEGSKA (reference sequence). The CDR3 coding sequence is TGCAGTGCTAGGCTCCTCTACGAGCAGTACTTC. The encoded protein is CSARLLYEQYF.

This sequence joins TRBV20-1 and TRBJ2-5, with a tentative D call TRBD2 (6 bases). Germline V lookup: CDR1 DFQATT, CDR2 SNEGSKA (reference sequence). The length of the CDR3 is 14 residues. Trimming took off 6 bases at V and 2 bases at J, with 16 bases between the two ends. This CDR3 reads CSAIALAYQETQYF. CDR3 DNA: TGCAGTGCAATCGCCCTAGCGTATCAAGAGACCCAGTACTTC.

The chain uses TRBV28 and TRBJ1-6; D remains unclear. CDR3 size: 14 residues. Germline V CDR1 and CDR2: MDHEN, SYDVKM. V lost 7 bases and J lost 7, with 14 bases in between. CDR3 coding DNA: TGTGCCAGCACCAGCCCGGACGGGAATTCACCCCTCCACTTT. Protein sequence: CASTSPDGNSPLHF. The whole variable domain, remainder taken from reference TRBV28 and TRBJ1-6, is DVKVTQSSRYLVKRTGEKVFLECVQDMDHENMFWYRQDPGLGLRLIYFSYDVKMKEKGDIPEGYSVSREKKERFSLILESASTNQTSMYLCASTSPDGNSPLHFGNGTRLTVT.

This clonotype has a handful of counts. The gene calls are TRBV29-1 and TRBJ1-1; no clear D gene. The CDR3 contains 12 residues. Germline assignment: CDR1 SQVTM and CDR2 ANQGSEA. Trimming removed 5 bases from V and 2 bases from J, with 9 bases in between. The CDR3 DNA is TGCAGCGTTAAGACTGGTAACACTGAAGCTTTCTTT. It is translated as CSVKTGNTEAFF. Filled out from reference TRBV29-1 and TRBJ1-1, the complete variable domain reads SAVISQKPSRDICQRGTSLTIQCQVDSQVTMMFWYRQQPGQSLTLIATANQGSEATYESGFVIDKFPISRPNLTFSTLTVSNMSPEDSSIYLCSVKTGNTEAFFGQGTRLTVV.

V and J are TRBV29-1 and TRBJ2-1; 8 bases align to TRBD2. Germline V CDR1 and CDR2: SQVTM, ANQGSEA. CDR3 length equals 14 residues. Trimming removed 5 bases from V and 8 bases from J; junction bases left unmatched: 11. The CDR3 loop reads CSVTPTSGVYEQFF. In DNA, the CDR3 is TGCAGCGTTACGCCCACTAGCGGTGTCTATGAGCAGTTCTTC.

CDR3 amino acids: CSVQDGSYNSPLHF. CDR3 nucleotides: TGCAGCGTACAGGATGGCTCCTATAATTCACCCCTCCACTTT. The V and J genes are TRBV29-1 and TRBJ1-6, with a possible D match to TRBD1 (5 bases). The V end was cut by 6 bases, the J end by 0 bases, with 9 bases between. CDR3 size: 14 residues. CDR1 is SQVTM and CDR2 is ANQGSEA in the germline V gene.

This clonotype has ten or more counts. The J gene is TRBJ2-1, the V gene TRBV20-1; D perhaps matches TRBD2 (5 bases). Looked up from germline, CDR1 is DFQATT and CDR2 is SNEGSKA (reference sequence). V was pared by 0 bases and J by 9 bases, with 15 bases between. CDR3 size: 14 residues. The CDR3 region has the DNA TGCAGTGCTAGAGATCACGGGGATTTGGGTGAGCAGTTCTTC. Protein: CSARDHGDLGEQFF.

Note on this clonotype: One end of the junction is discordant with germline, which a read error may explain. This sequence joins TRBV11-1 and TRBJ2-6; the D gene is possibly TRBD1 (5 bases). The germline gives CDR1 SGHAT, CDR2 FQDESV (reference sequence). The CDR3 length is 17 residues. The CDR3 protein is CASSLPLQGPGAHVLTF. Written as DNA, the CDR3 is TGTGCCAGCAGCTTACCCCTTCAGGGTCCTGGGGCCCACGTCCTGACTTTC. Looking up the rest from reference TRBV11-1 and TRBJ2-6 gives the full variable domain: EAEVAQSPRYKITEKSQAVAFWCDPISGHATLYWYRQILGQGPELLVQFQDESVVDDSQLPKDRFSAERLKGVDSTLKIQPAELGDSAMYLCASSLPLQGPGAHVLTFGAGSRLTVL.